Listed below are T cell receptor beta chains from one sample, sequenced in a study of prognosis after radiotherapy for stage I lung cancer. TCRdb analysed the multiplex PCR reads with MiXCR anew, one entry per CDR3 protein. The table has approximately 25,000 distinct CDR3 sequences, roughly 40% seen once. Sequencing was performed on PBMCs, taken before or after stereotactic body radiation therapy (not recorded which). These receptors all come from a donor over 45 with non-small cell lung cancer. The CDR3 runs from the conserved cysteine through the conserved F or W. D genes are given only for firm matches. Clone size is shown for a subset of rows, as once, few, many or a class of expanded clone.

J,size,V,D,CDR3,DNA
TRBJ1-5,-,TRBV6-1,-,CSSSGQNQPQHF,TGTTCCAGCAGTGGTCAAAATCAGCCCCAGCACTTT
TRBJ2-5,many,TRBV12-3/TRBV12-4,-,CASSQEGQYQETQYF,TGTGCCAGCAGTCAGGAGGGACAGTACCAAGAGACCCAGTACTTC
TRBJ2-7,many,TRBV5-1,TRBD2,CASSLGAGVSYEQYF,TGCGCCAGCAGCTTGGGGGCGGGGGTTTCCTACGAGCAGTACTTC
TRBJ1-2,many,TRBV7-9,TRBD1,CASSLGTGGHGYTF,TGTGCCAGCAGCTTAGGAACAGGGGGCCATGGCTACACCTTC
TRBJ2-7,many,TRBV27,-,CASSPSGLDEQYF,TGTGCCAGCAGTCCCTCGGGGTTGGACGAGCAGTACTTC
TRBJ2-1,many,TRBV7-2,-,CASSLGGTVQFF,TGTGCCAGCAGCTTAGGGGGGACTGTGCAGTTCTTC
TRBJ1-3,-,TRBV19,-,CASTEQDSGNTIYF,TGTGCCAGTACGGAACAGGACTCTGGAAACACCATATATTTT
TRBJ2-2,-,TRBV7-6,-,CASSPSGGARSGELFF,TGTGCCAGCAGCCCCTCTGGGGGAGCGAGGTCCGGCGAGCTGTTTTTT
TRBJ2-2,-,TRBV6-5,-,CASSYGTAGELFF,TGTGCCAGCAGTTACGGGACTGCCGGGGAGCTGTTTTTT
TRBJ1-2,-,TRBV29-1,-,CSTEGHWGQDYGYTF,TGTAGCACCGAGGGCCACTGGGGTCAGGACTATGGCTACACCTTC
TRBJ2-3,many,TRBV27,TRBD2,CASSWTSGAHTQYF,TGTGCCAGCAGTTGGACTAGCGGGGCACATACGCAGTATTTT
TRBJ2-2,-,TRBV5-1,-,CASSLVPSNTGELFF,TGCGCCAGCAGCTTGGTCCCCTCCAACACCGGGGAGCTGTTTTTT
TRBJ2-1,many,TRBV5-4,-,CASSREGQPYNEQFF,TGTGCCAGCAGCCGGGAGGGACAGCCTTACAATGAGCAGTTCTTC
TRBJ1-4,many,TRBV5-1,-,CASSLGGGNEKLFF,TGCGCCAGCAGCTTAGGGGGAGGTAATGAAAAACTGTTTTTT
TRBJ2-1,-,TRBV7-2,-,CASSLGGLYNEQFF,TGTGCCAGCAGCTTAGGGGGGCTGTACAATGAGCAGTTCTTC
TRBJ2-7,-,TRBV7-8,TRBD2,CASSLSSSGCSHEQYF,TGTGCCAGCAGCTTATCCTCTAGCGGGTGTTCACACGAGCAGTACTTC
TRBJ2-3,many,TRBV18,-,CASSSGGGTDTQYF,TGTGCCAGCTCTTCCGGGGGCGGCACAGATACGCAGTATTTT
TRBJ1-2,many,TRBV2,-,CAYQRERSTYGYTF,TGTGCCTACCAGAGGGAAAGATCTACCTATGGCTACACCTTC
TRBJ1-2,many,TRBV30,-,CAWRAQTGSNYGYTF,TGTGCCTGGAGGGCCCAGACAGGCTCTAACTATGGCTACACCTTC
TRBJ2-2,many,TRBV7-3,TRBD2,CASSPRLAGGPGELFF,TGTGCCAGCAGTCCTCGACTAGCGGGGGGGCCCGGGGAGCTGTTTTTT
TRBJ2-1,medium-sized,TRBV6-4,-,CASSRGTVVGRDEQFF,TGTGCCAGCAGTAGAGGGACGGTTGTGGGTCGGGATGAGCAGTTCTTC
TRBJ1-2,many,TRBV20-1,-,CSARDTARAGYTF,TGCAGTGCTAGAGATACGGCCCGCGCTGGCTACACCTTC
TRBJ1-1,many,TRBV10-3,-,CAISEMGHTEAFF,TGTGCCATCAGTGAGATGGGGCACACTGAAGCTTTCTTT
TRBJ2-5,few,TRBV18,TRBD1,CASSPPTGGGETQYF,TGTGCCAGCTCACCACCGACAGGGGGCGGTGAGACCCAGTACTTC
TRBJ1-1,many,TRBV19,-,CASSPEGGSNTEAFF,TGTGCCAGTAGTCCCGAGGGGGGCAGTAACACTGAAGCTTTCTTT
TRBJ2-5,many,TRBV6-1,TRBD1,CASGQGVLGPQETQYF,TGTGCCAGCGGACAGGGTGTACTAGGCCCCCAAGAGACCCAGTACTTC
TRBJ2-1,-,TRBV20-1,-,CSATRGRYSYNEQFF,TGCAGTGCTACACGTGGGAGGTACTCCTACAATGAGCAGTTCTTC